Sequencing of this T cell receptor (beta chain) was carried out in a study of blood T cell repertoires in COVID-19. At the level of the study: Acute-phase and convalescent COVID-19 samples originated in the United States, Italy and Spain.

The assay was immunoSEQ multiplex PCR, and TCRdb's table has in-frame clones only and misses some. This table has almost 400,000 clones, more than 70% appearing once. Germline V gene sequence: CDR1 SGHDT, CDR2 YYEEEE. V was pared by 4 bases and J by 0 bases, with 7 bases of the junction left unmatched. This CDR3 region has 16 residues. Material: peripheral blood. This receptor was identified in a woman aged 55-69 years with COVID-19, enrolled during active disease. The J gene is TRBJ1-1, the V gene TRBV5-6, with 9 bases aligning to TRBD1. CDR3 region: CASSPTGGAVNTEAFF. As DNA, the CDR3 is TGTGCCAGCAGCCCCACAGGGGGCGCGGTGAACACTGAAGCTTTCTTT. Drawing the rest from reference TRBV5-6 and TRBJ1-1, the complete variable domain is DAGVTQSPTHLIKTRGQQVTLRCSPKSGHDTVSWYQQALGQGPQFIFQYYEEEERQRGNFPDRFSGHQFPNYSSELNVNALLLGDSALYLCASSPTGGAVNTEAFFGQGTRLTVV.